Below, 7 T cell receptor beta chains from the same sample are listed, as sequenced in a study of cytomegalovirus exposure and HLA in healthy donors. Researchers ran the PCR with 60 Vbeta and 13 Jbeta primers. The data were produced by immunoSEQ multiplex PCR, yet TCRdb's version contains in-frame clones alone and is incomplete. The sample lists around 170,000 clones, over 60% occurring once. The sequencing sample was made of PBMCs. The receptors come from a girl under 18 in good health and CMV-seronegative.

This chain joins TRBV10-3 and TRBJ2-2, with 8 positions matching TRBD1. The V gene end was trimmed by 3 bases and the J gene end by 5 bases; junction bases not matched to a gene: 8. The CDR3 loop spans 16 amino acids. Looked up from germline, CDR1 is ENHRY and CDR2 is SYGVKD. The CDR3 region has the DNA TGTGCCATCAGTGAAGGTTGGCAGGGGGCGACCGGGGAGCTGTTTTTT. It yields the protein CAISEGWQGATGELFF.

This rearrangement joins TRBV4-1 to TRBJ1-5, with D maybe TRBD1 (5 bases). V lost 5 bases, J lost 4 bases, and 15 bases lay in between. The CDR3 runs 15 residues. Germline assignment: CDR1 MGHRA and CDR2 YSYEKL. CDR3 loop: CASSAVGTGNQPQHF. As DNA, the CDR3 is TGCGCCAGCAGCGCAGTAGGGACTGGGAATCAGCCCCAGCATTTT.

Only one count was recorded for this clone. The chain couples TRBV5-1 to TRBJ1-1, with a possible D match to TRBD1 (5 bases). This CDR3 contains 14 residues. Trimming removed 7 bases at V and 1 base at J, with 14 bases between. Looked up from germline, CDR1 is SGHRS and CDR2 is YFSETQ. DNA of the CDR3: TGCGCCAGCGGGGGGGGACGGACGAACACTGAAGCTTTCTTT. This translates into CASGGGRTNTEAFF.

V usage is TRBV27 and J usage is TRBJ2-1; 7 bases align to TRBD1. The CDR3 consists of 17 residues. From germline, CDR1 is MNHEY and CDR2 SMNVEV (reference sequence). The V gene end was trimmed by 6 bases and the J gene end by 1 base; junction bases not matched to a gene: 12. CDR3 loop: CASRPNYRGYSYNEQFF. The CDR3 nucleotides are TGTGCCAGCAGGCCGAATTACAGGGGTTATTCCTACAATGAGCAGTTCTTC.

This sequence joins TRBV19 and TRBJ1-1; a possible D gene is TRBD1 (6 bases). CDR3 length: 15 amino acids. V lost 3 bases and J lost 2, with 13 bases in between. Germline CDR1 and CDR2: LNHDA and SQIVND (reference sequence). CDR3 residues: CASSILGGTNTEAFF. CDR3 DNA: TGTGCCAGTAGTATCCTAGGGGGAACAAACACTGAAGCTTTCTTT.

The chain uses TRBV7-2 and TRBJ1-1; no clear D. V was trimmed by 0 bases and J by 4 bases, leaving 15 bases between them. The CDR3 totals 16 residues. The V gene's germline CDR1 is SGHTA and CDR2 FQGNSA. The CDR3 sequence: CASSLAPRREGTEAFF. The CDR3 DNA reads TGTGCCAGCAGCTTAGCTCCACGGAGAGAGGGCACTGAAGCTTTCTTT.

The J gene is TRBJ1-1, the V gene TRBV27; maybe TRBD1 (5 bases). Germline V CDR1 and CDR2: MNHEY, SMNVEV (reference sequence). The CDR3 is 13 residues long. V gave up 6 bases and J gave up 1 base, with 9 bases separating them. CDR3 protein: CASRLRENTEAFF. In DNA form, the CDR3 reads TGTGCCAGCAGACTCAGGGAGAACACTGAAGCTTTCTTT.